This T cell receptor (beta chain) stems from a study of blood T cell repertoires in COVID-19. Profiled with immunoSEQ multiplex PCR; TCRdb holds only in-frame clones, not every one. This sample has about 180,000 clones, with roughly 85% found just once. Per the germline V gene, CDR1 is SNHLY and CDR2 is FYNNEI. The CDR3 spans 17 residues. The V and J ends lost 6 bases and 2 bases, in that order; junction bases with no gene match: 7. Material for sequencing was peripheral blood. This TCR was sampled from a woman aged 80 or older with active or convalescent COVID-19. This chain links TRBV2 with TRBJ2-2; 12 bases are shared with TRBD2. The CDR3 nucleotides read TGTGCCAGCAGACTACTAGCGGGAGGTCTAAACACCGGGGAGCTGTTTTTT. This gives the protein CASRLLAGGLNTGELFF.